This TCR beta chain was recorded in a study of T-cell memory formation after mild COVID-19 (dated by TCRdb to about 2021). With respect to the entire study: TCR sequence clusters from the two donors were largely donor specific. T-cell clones expanding and contracting after mild COVID-19 in a couple of donors were tracked by longitudinal TCRalpha and TCRbeta repertoire sequencing. The cohort was made up of two young adult volunteers, one female and one male, who were previously healthy.

Comment on this clonotype: The clone's antigen remains unknown. No base quality information exists; no much larger clone differs at one position.

Ficoll-Paque density gradient centrifugation was the method used to isolate PBMCs. Overall study outcomes, separate from this receptor: Clones that contracted from day 15 to 85 showed balanced CD4/CD8 phenotypes, whereas a second wave of clones that expanded from day 15 to 37 leaned towards CD4+. Contracting CD4+ clones appeared mostly in the CM and EM memory subsets, whereas CD8+ clones were enriched in EMRA. SARS-CoV-2 specificity of the second-wave clones peaking on day 37 was not confirmed. The study included only two mild cases, and larger cohorts that include severe cases with pre-infection samples were judged to be necessary. Some responding clones were detected in pre-infection memory, which suggested that pre-existing cross-reactive memory T cells had joined the SARS-CoV-2 response.

The run used an Illumina NovaSeq 6000. Using 5'RACE with constant-segment primers, TCRalpha and TCRbeta cDNA libraries were constructed, with sample barcodes and unique molecular identifiers added in the process. Trizol reagent was used to extract RNA from every sample. The libraries were amplified in two PCR steps, and the second step added a second sample barcode and Illumina TruSeq adapters. The libraries were sequenced on an Illumina NovaSeq using 2 x 150 bp paired-end reads. Concerning the study's data processing: Demultiplexing of reads and collapsing into UMI-guided consensus sequences were performed with migec v1.2.7. Using mixcr v2.1.11, UMI consensuses were aligned to TRA and TRB V and J templates and then assembled into clonotypes. Expanded or contracted clonotypes were those called significant by both edgeR and NoisET, with noise models trained on biological replicates. For edgeR calls, the cutoffs were a false discovery rate-adjusted p below 0.01 and a log2 fold-change threshold of 1. As an exploratory analysis of dynamics, PCA with hierarchical clustering was applied to max-normalized trajectories of the 1000 most abundant clonotypes. Separately sequenced CD4+ and CD8+ repertoires were used to assign a CD4 or CD8 phenotype to each responding clone. The raw public data were reprocessed by TCRdb itself: fastp quality trimming at Q25, MiXCR clonotype calling, in-frame beta chains only. Rows with a matching CDR3 protein are joined into one entry that keeps the most common DNA and genes. TCRdb's processing, not the authors', yielded these V and J calls. In this sample the table shows roughly 190,000 distinct CDR3 sequences, 25% to 35% of which occur a single time. Roughly 11% of the sample belongs to the ten largest clones.

The sequence derives from an adult woman who had mild COVID-19 (a few samples of this study predate the infection). The sample titles of this study are shuffled in the database, so cell type and time point are left out; the donor was told from shared clones. The sample taken for sequencing was PBMCs or a T cell subset sorted from them (not recorded which).

The CDR3 region reads CASSVTDRMTYNEQFF. Here is the DNA: TGCGCCAGCAGTGTTACGGACAGGATGACCTACAATGAGCAGTTCTTC. The rearrangement combines TRBV10-2 with TRBJ2-1; TRBD1 aligns with 7 central bases. CDR1 WSHSY and CDR2 SAAADI were looked up in the germline V gene. Ends trimmed: V by 4 bases, J by 2 bases; bases unmatched to a gene: 8. The CDR3, from cysteine to phenylalanine, totals 16 residues. Just the 48-base CDR3 DNA is kept, in frame starting at base 1.